Following are 5 T cell receptor beta chains from one sample sequenced in a study of shared clonotypes between healthy human individuals. Using immunoSEQ multiplex PCR, the repertoire was profiled, and TCRdb retains in-frame clones only, with some absent. The table shows about 2.3 million clones, with 85% to 95% occurring only once. The source material was naive CD4+ T cells from PBMCs. Specified subset: CD45RA+ positively selected. The receptors come from a man between 18 and 29 years old in good health. Some clones in this sample may be carry-over from other donors' samples.

Here the CDR3 DNA reads TGTGCCAGCAGCGTAGTGGGCGGGCCGCTCACAGATACGCAGTATTTT. This sequence encodes CASSVVGGPLTDTQYF. This sequence joins TRBV9 and TRBJ2-3, with D perhaps matching TRBD2 (5 bases). V was trimmed by 0 bases and J by 2 bases, leaving 13 bases between them. The CDR3 spans 16 residues. Germline values: CDR1 SGDLS, CDR2 YYNGEE.

This clone was counted once. This chain links TRBV6-5 with TRBJ1-1; tentatively, D is TRBD1 (5 bases). The CDR3 has 14 amino acids. Per germline, CDR1 MNHEY and CDR2 SVGAGI. The V end was cut by 0 bases, the J end by 3 bases, with 8 bases between. The CDR3 sequence is CASSYSTVYTEAFF. CDR3 nucleotide sequence: TGTGCCAGCAGTTACTCGACAGTTTACACTGAAGCTTTCTTT.

The V and J genes are TRBV7-9 and TRBJ1-2; D is undetermined. This CDR3 contains 15 residues. V dropped 5 bases and J dropped 0 bases, with 13 bases sitting between them. CDR1 is SEHNR and CDR2 is FQNEAQ in the germline V gene (reference sequence). The CDR3 spells CASSRDSLANYGYTF. Here the CDR3 DNA reads TGTGCCAGCAGCCGTGACTCCCTCGCTAACTATGGCTACACCTTC.

The rearrangement links TRBV7-2 to TRBJ2-1; TRBD2 is a possible D gene (5 bases). Trimming took 2 bases from V and 5 from J, leaving 7 bases between them. Germline V lookup: CDR1 SGHTA, CDR2 FQGNSA. This CDR3 spans 13 amino acids. The CDR3 protein is CASSLNGDNEQFF. As DNA, the CDR3 is TGTGCCAGCAGCTTAAACGGGGACAATGAGCAGTTCTTC.

This clone occurred a few times. This CDR3 is also generated by other DNA sequences in the sample. The genes are TRBV30 and TRBJ1-5; weak D call: TRBD1 (5 bases). CDR3 length: 13 amino acids. Germline V lookup: CDR1 GTSNPN, CDR2 SVGIG (reference sequence). V lost 0 bases and J lost 4, with 7 bases in between. The CDR3 DNA reads TGTGCCTGGAGTGTCCAGGGAAATCAGCCCCAGCATTTT. Translating it yields CAWSVQGNQPQHF.